These 32 T cell receptor beta chains share one sample of origin, sequenced in a study of T-cell reconstitution after alpha-beta-depleted transplantation in children. Unique molecular identifiers were used to barcode this TCRbeta library. TCRdb reprocessed the PCR reads via MiXCR and lists one record per CDR3 protein. Among 450,000 to 600,000 distinct CDR3 sequences listed, 10% to 15% were seen once. The sequencing here drew on PBMCs, mostly from graft donor cells, taken 360 days after TCRalphabeta/CD19-depleted stem cell transplant. The origin of the receptors is a male patient between 10 and 17 years old who had a stem cell transplant for acute myeloid leukemia, so the T cells may come from the graft donor.

This clonotype was detected ten times or more. The chain joins TRBV12-3 or TRBV12-4 to TRBJ2-5; the match to TRBD2 covers 11 bases. Losses at the gene ends were 3 bases for V and 5 bases for J; bases not matched to a gene: 5. The CDR3 consists of 15 residues. The CDR3 loop reads CASSLGSGRAETQYF. For the CDR3, the DNA is TGTGCCAGCAGTTTGGGTAGCGGGAGGGCGGAGACCCAGTACTTC.

This chain connects TRBV7-9 to TRBJ2-3, with 14 bases that match TRBD2. Germline CDR1 is SEHNR and CDR2 is FQNEAQ (reference sequence). V shed 5 bases and J 2 bases; nucleotides not matched to a gene: 6. The CDR3 covers 17 residues. The CDR3 loop is CASSPPGLAGDTDTQYF. CDR3 DNA: TGTGCCAGCAGCCCCCCGGGACTAGCGGGAGACACAGATACGCAGTATTTT.

The table lists this clonotype with a few counts. The chain combines TRBV7-9 with TRBJ1-1, with D possibly TRBD1 on 6 matching bases. Germline V gene data show CDR1 as SEHNR and CDR2 as FQNEAQ (reference sequence). Deletions cut 1 base from V and 1 base from J, with 7 bases between. This CDR3 has 14 amino acids. This CDR3 is CASSLVQGNTEAFF. For the CDR3, the DNA is TGTGCCAGCAGCTTAGTACAGGGGAACACTGAAGCTTTCTTT.

This clonotype was counted only a few times. The CDR3 reads CASSQVTPESTQYF. CDR3 coding DNA: TGTGCCAGCAGCCAAGTGACACCTGAGTCGACCCAGTACTTC. The rearrangement joins TRBV4-2 to TRBJ2-5; no reliable D call. CDR3 length: 14 amino acids. Germline-derived CDR1 and CDR2 are LGHNA and YNFKEQ. V was shortened by 1 base and J by 7 bases, with 13 bases between the two germline ends.

The rearrangement uses TRBV21-1 and TRBJ1-1; TRBD1 is the table's D call, not checked against the DNA. TRBV21-1 is a listed pseudogene. The CDR3 covers 11 residues. The CDR3 region is CARVGTDEAFF. The CDR3 region has the DNA TGTGCCAGGGTGGGGACAGACGAAGCTTTCTTT.

Ten or more counts support this clonotype. CDR3 residues: CASSSLGLAGGLYEQYF. CDR3 bases: TGTGCCAGCAGCTCCCTGGGACTAGCGGGAGGGCTGTACGAGCAGTACTTC. The J gene is TRBJ2-7, the V gene TRBV7-9; 16 bases match TRBD2. J lost 4 bases, V lost 4 bases, and 7 bases had no gene match. This CDR3 spans 17 amino acids. Germline assignment: CDR1 SEHNR and CDR2 FQNEAQ (reference sequence). The full variable domain, its missing parts supplied by reference TRBV7-9 and TRBJ2-7, is DTGVSQNPRHKITKRGQNVTFRCDPISEHNRLYWYRQTLGQGPEFLTYFQNEAQLEKSRLLSDRFSAERPKGSFSTLEIQRTEQGDSAMYLCASSSLGLAGGLYEQYFGPGTRLTVT.

V usage is TRBV29-1 and J usage is TRBJ2-1; D is unclear. This CDR3 region has 14 residues. Between the trimmed V and J ends, which lost 1 base and 1 base, there was a span of 8 bases. Germline CDR1 reads SQVTM; CDR2 reads ANQGSEA. DNA of the CDR3: TGCAGCGTTGAAGGGCTATATTCCTACAATGAGCAGTTCTTC. Translation: CSVEGLYSYNEQFF.

The chain is built from TRBV5-1 and TRBJ2-7; D remains unclear. Germline V gene data show CDR1 as SGHRS and CDR2 as YFSETQ. V was clipped by 0 bases and J by 2 bases, with 18 bases between them. The CDR3 totals 17 residues. CDR3 region: CASSLAGASEMTYEQYF. The CDR3, as DNA: TGCGCCAGCAGCTTGGCCGGAGCTAGTGAGATGACCTACGAGCAGTACTTC. The full variable domain, rest sourced from reference TRBV5-1 and TRBJ2-7, is KAGVTQTPRYLIKTRGQQVTLSCSPISGHRSVSWYQQTPGQGLQFLFEYFSETQRNKGNFPGRFSGRQFSNSRSEMNVSTLELGDSALYLCASSLAGASEMTYEQYFGPGTRLTVT.

This clonotype was picked up a small number of times. V and J are TRBV18 and TRBJ2-2; 12 bases map to TRBD2. J gave up 1 base and V 0 bases, and 9 bases lay outside the gene matches. Germline V gene data show CDR1 as KGHSH and CDR2 as LQKENI. The CDR3 has 20 residues. DNA of the CDR3: TGTGCCAGCTCACCACCCTCCCTAGCGGGAGGGACTCTGAACACCGGGGAGCTGTTTTTT. Translating it yields CASSPPSLAGGTLNTGELFF.

This clonotype was found a few times. The chain uses TRBV20-1 and TRBJ2-4; no clear D gene. The CDR3 extends over 15 amino acids. Germline loops: CDR1 DFQATT, CDR2 SNEGSKA (reference sequence). Trimming pared 6 bases from V and 0 bases from J, leaving 15 bases between. This CDR3 reads CSARTVQSAKNIQYF. The CDR3 nucleotides are TGCAGTGCCAGAACCGTTCAGTCAGCCAAAAACATTCAGTACTTC.

The chain is built from TRBV3-1 and TRBJ2-1, with D unclear. The CDR3 length is 14 residues. The V and J ends lost 7 bases and 1 base respectively, with 11 bases between them. Germline CDR1 is LGHDT and CDR2 is YNNKEL (reference sequence). The chain's CDR3 is CASTPTLSYNEQFF. CDR3 nucleotide sequence: TGTGCCAGCACACCGACCCTATCCTACAATGAGCAGTTCTTC.

This clonotype was seen a few times. The rearrangement uses TRBV28 and TRBJ2-7; TRBD2 matches 7 bases. After removal of 6 bases from V and 0 bases from J, the junction contained 11 bases not matched to a gene. Per germline, CDR1 MDHEN and CDR2 SYDVKM. The CDR3 consists of 16 residues. The CDR3 loop reads CASRPLAAYYSYEQYF. DNA of the CDR3: TGTGCCAGCAGACCTCTAGCGGCTTACTACTCCTACGAGCAGTACTTC.

V gene TRBV10-3 combines with J gene TRBJ2-1; 9 bases are a match to TRBD1. This CDR3 is 14 amino acids long. CDR1 is ENHRY, CDR2 SYGVKD, per germline. The junction had 3 bases not matched to a gene; V was cut back by 4 bases and J by 5 bases. Written as DNA, the CDR3 is TGTGCCATCAGTGTGGGGACAGGGCACAATGAGCAGTTCTTC. The encoded protein is CAISVGTGHNEQFF.

This clonotype was seen at least ten times. The chain couples TRBV12-3 or TRBV12-4 to TRBJ2-7; TRBD2 matches 9 bases. V lost 1 base and J lost 3; bases outside the gene matches: 4. CDR3 length equals 15 residues. The CDR3 DNA sequence: TGTGCCAGCAGTTTAGGTGGTAGCGGGAGCTACGAGCAGTACTTC. It yields the protein CASSLGGSGSYEQYF.

J is TRBJ2-3 and V is TRBV29-1; a weak D match, TRBD2 (6 bases). V shed 0 bases and J shed 3 bases, with 10 bases lying between them. Per germline, CDR1 SQVTM and CDR2 ANQGSEA. The CDR3 is 14 residues long. The chain's CDR3 is CSVEEGRSTDTQYF. The CDR3 region has the DNA TGCAGCGTTGAAGAAGGGAGGTCTACAGATACGCAGTATTTT.

The chain is built from TRBV28 and TRBJ2-1; the match to TRBD2 covers 12 bases. The CDR3 extends over 15 amino acids. The V gene's germline CDR1 is MDHEN and CDR2 SYDVKM. The ends lost 3 bases at V and 8 bases at J; junction bases unmatched: 5. The CDR3 DNA is TGTGCCAGCAGTTTGTGGCTAGCGGGAGGGGATGAGCAGTTCTTC. Amino acid sequence: CASSLWLAGGDEQFF.

This clonotype was picked up many times. The chain combines TRBV27 with TRBJ2-5; TRBD2 aligns across 10 bases. Germline V CDR1 and CDR2: MNHEY, SMNVEV (reference sequence). The CDR3 has 16 residues. V gave up 3 bases and J gave up 4 bases; unmatched junction bases: 8. The CDR3 bases are TGTGCCAGCAGTTTCGGGCTACTAGCGGGAAGAGAGACCCAGTACTTC. Protein product: CASSFGLLAGRETQYF.

The sample holds a few counts of this clonotype. The chain carries TRBV11-2 and TRBJ2-5; 14 nucleotides match TRBD2. Unmatched junction bases numbered 6, after V lost 3 bases and J lost 9 bases. The CDR3 has 15 residues. Germline assignment: CDR1 SGHAT and CDR2 FQNNGV. CDR3 loop: CASSFGTSGSTSQYF. In DNA, the CDR3 is TGTGCCAGCAGCTTCGGGACTAGCGGGAGCACCTCCCAGTACTTC.

In this sample, this clonotype turned up a few times. The chain joins TRBV6-2 or TRBV6-3 to TRBJ2-1; TRBD2 matches 8 bases. This CDR3 region has 14 residues. Germline CDR1 and CDR2: MNHEY and SVGEGT. V gave up 7 bases and J gave up 7 bases; unmatched junction bases: 9. CDR3 nucleotides: TGTGCCAGCAAGACCCCGGGACTAGGAAATGAGCAGTTCTTC. Translation: CASKTPGLGNEQFF.

This clonotype was counted only a few times. The chain links TRBV4-1 to TRBJ2-1; a weak D match, TRBD1 (5 bases). V was trimmed by 0 bases and J by 2 bases, leaving 11 bases between them. The CDR3 is made up of 16 amino acids. Germline V gene lookup returns CDR1 MGHRA and CDR2 YSYEKL. The CDR3 DNA reads TGCGCCAGCAGCCAAGAAGGGGCTATACCCTACAATGAGCAGTTCTTC. Its translation is CASSQEGAIPYNEQFF.

The genes are TRBV7-2 and TRBJ1-5, with D maybe TRBD1 (5 bases). The CDR3 has 13 amino acids. V lost 5 bases and J 7 bases, leaving 12 bases between the germline ends. CDR1 and CDR2 from the germline V gene are SGHTA and FQGNSA. Here the CDR3 reads CASSSREGQPQHF. CDR3 DNA: TGTGCCAGCAGCAGCAGGGAGGGACAGCCCCAGCATTTT.

This clonotype was found a few times. The junction differs from germline at one of its ends, possibly a read error. The chain recombines TRBV7-7 with TRBJ1-4; the D is unclear. This CDR3 has 14 amino acids. CDR1 and CDR2 from the germline V gene are SSHAT and FNYEAQ (reference sequence). Here the CDR3 reads CASSLRPFNEKLFF. In DNA, the CDR3 is TGTGCTAGCAGCTTAAGACCTTTCAATGAAAAACTGTTTTTT.

This clonotype occurred a few times. This rearrangement joins TRBV4-1 to TRBJ2-7; TRBD1 or TRBD2 may be the D gene (6 bases each). V was pared by 2 bases and J by 5 bases, with 19 bases between. The germline gives CDR1 MGHRA, CDR2 YSYEKL. The CDR3 contains 16 residues. CDR3 in DNA: TGCGCCAGCAGCCAACTAGATGTGGGGGGCTTGAACGAGCAGTACTTC. It encodes CASSQLDVGGLNEQYF.

This clonotype was seen many times. The chain joins TRBV29-1 to TRBJ2-3; D gene uncertain. V was trimmed by 7 bases and J by 5 bases, leaving 7 bases between them. From germline, CDR1 is SQVTM and CDR2 ANQGSEA. This CDR3 region has 10 residues. The chain's CDR3 is CSGVIDTQYF. The CDR3 bases are TGCAGCGGGGTTATAGATACGCAGTATTTT.

The chain employs TRBV15 and TRBJ2-5; tentatively, D is TRBD2 (6 bases). Germline V CDR1 and CDR2: LNHNV, YYDKDF (reference sequence). Trimming took off 0 bases at V and 2 bases at J, with 22 bases between the two ends. The CDR3 is 19 amino acids. The CDR3 protein is CATSRDLRKRGGLQETQYF. CDR3 nucleotides: TGTGCCACCAGCAGAGATCTTCGGAAAAGGGGAGGCCTACAAGAGACCCAGTACTTC.

This clonotype occurred a few times. V gene TRBV29-1 combines with J gene TRBJ2-3; TRBD2 is a possible D gene (6 bases). The V end was cut by 4 bases, the J end by 1 base, with 12 bases between. Germline V gene lookup returns CDR1 SQVTM and CDR2 ANQGSEA. The CDR3 sequence is 14 residues long. Here the CDR3 reads CSVGRASGTDTQYF. In nucleotides, the CDR3 is TGCAGCGTTGGAAGGGCTAGCGGCACAGATACGCAGTATTTT.

V and J are TRBV28 and TRBJ2-7; tentative D call: TRBD2 (6 bases). Germline lookup yields CDR1 MDHEN and CDR2 SYDVKM. V was shortened by 1 base and J by 3 bases, with 19 bases between the two germline ends. CDR3 length: 17 residues. CDR3 residues: CASSLSSDGWGGYEQYF. The CDR3, as DNA: TGTGCCAGCAGTTTATCTAGCGACGGATGGGGAGGCTACGAGCAGTACTTC.

In its sample, this clonotype was seen many times. This chain joins TRBV19 and TRBJ2-1, with 7 bases that match TRBD2. With V trimmed by 4 bases and J by 2 bases, 8 bases remained unmatched. Germline V CDR1 and CDR2: LNHDA, SQIVND (reference sequence). The length of the CDR3 is 16 residues. CDR3 protein: CASSTTGGEPYNEQFF. The CDR3 nucleotides read TGTGCCAGTAGTACCACGGGAGGAGAACCCTACAATGAGCAGTTCTTC.

This clonotype came up a few times. An end of the junction differs from the germline gene, which may be a read error. CDR3 region: CSARGLAGFGGELFF. The CDR3 nucleotides read TGCAGTGCCAGAGGACTAGCGGGATTCGGTGGGGAGCTGTTTTTT. V usage is TRBV20-1 and J usage is TRBJ2-2, with 12 bases lining up with TRBD2. Germline lookup yields CDR1 DFQATT and CDR2 SNEGSKA (reference sequence). This CDR3 region has 15 residues.

This clonotype occurred many times. This chain links TRBV27 with TRBJ2-1; no firm D call. Trimming pared 5 bases from V and 0 bases from J, leaving 11 bases between. This CDR3 has 15 residues. CDR1 and CDR2 (germline): MNHEY, SMNVEV (reference sequence). The DNA for the CDR3 is TGTGCCAGCAGTCCCGGCAGCGTCTCCTACAATGAGCAGTTCTTC. Amino acids: CASSPGSVSYNEQFF.

The table lists this clonotype with a few counts. The chain has TRBV30 and TRBJ1-5; D not certain. Germline assignment: CDR1 GTSNPN and CDR2 SVGIG (reference sequence). This CDR3 comprises 12 residues. V was clipped by 0 bases and J by 7 bases, with 7 bases between them. DNA for the CDR3: TGTGCCTGGAGTGTGGGAGGCCAGCCCCAGCATTTT. Encoded protein: CAWSVGGQPQHF.

This clonotype was found many times. The chain links TRBV2 to TRBJ2-7; 9 positions match TRBD1. The ends lost 6 bases at V and 4 bases at J; junction bases unmatched: 1. CDR3 size: 12 residues. The V gene's germline CDR1 is SNHLY and CDR2 FYNNEI. In DNA, the CDR3 is TGTGCCAGCAGCGGACAGGGGTACGAGCAGTACTTC. Translation gives CASSGQGYEQYF.